The text below deals with one TCR beta chain. The antigen is undetermined. This CDR3 spans 14 amino acids. TRB cDNA was prepared as libraries by UMI-labeled 5' RACE. No DNA is given; TCRdb re-called the 5' RACE reads and lists each CDR3 protein once. The sample shows roughly 130,000 distinct CDR3 sequences, and 0.59% sits with its ten largest clones. These data are taken from a study of CXCR3-negative and CXCR3-positive naive CD8 T cells. Overall study context: Cumulative TRB read yield was around 150 million, averaging about 1.5 +/- 0.3 million per library.

Whole-study results and caveats: Memory CD8+ cells showed much lower diversity, while both naive subsets displayed comparably high diversity. Researchers report that CXCR3-positive naive cells carry more hydrophobic TRB CDR3s than CXCR3-negative naive cells.

Sequencing was done on a sample of naive CXCR3+ CD8+ T cells from blood. Indicated subset: CD45RO-CCR7+CD27+CD95- naive CD8+ T cells expressing CXCR3 (TNR3+). The TCR was taken from a human donor in good health. Some clones in this sample may be carry-over from other donors' samples. This chain uses TRBV12-3 or TRBV12-4 with TRBJ2-1; no DNA is available, so the TRBD1 call from TCRdb remains unchecked. The chain's CDR3 is CASSLEFQGNEQFF.